The source of this T cell receptor (beta chain) is a study of blood T cell repertoires in COVID-19. Cohort 3 donors were reported recovered after two negative PCRs, clearance, or symptom resolution. Some clones are missing from TCRdb's copy, which holds only in-frame ones; the method was immunoSEQ multiplex PCR. The profile shows a few hundred thousand clones, approximately 92% of them singletons. This receptor was identified in a man aged 25-40 years who had recovered from COVID-19. The sample comprised PBMCs or T cells enriched from blood (not recorded which).

The CDR3 DNA follows: TGTGCCAGCAGCCAGGGGACTACGAACACCGGGGAGCTGTTTTTT. Its protein is CASSQGTTNTGELFF. J is TRBJ2-2 and V is TRBV4-2, with TRBD2 identical over 7 bases. V lost 3 bases, J lost 0 bases, and 1 base stayed unmatched. In germline, CDR1 is LGHNA, CDR2 YNFKEQ. The CDR3 has 15 residues.